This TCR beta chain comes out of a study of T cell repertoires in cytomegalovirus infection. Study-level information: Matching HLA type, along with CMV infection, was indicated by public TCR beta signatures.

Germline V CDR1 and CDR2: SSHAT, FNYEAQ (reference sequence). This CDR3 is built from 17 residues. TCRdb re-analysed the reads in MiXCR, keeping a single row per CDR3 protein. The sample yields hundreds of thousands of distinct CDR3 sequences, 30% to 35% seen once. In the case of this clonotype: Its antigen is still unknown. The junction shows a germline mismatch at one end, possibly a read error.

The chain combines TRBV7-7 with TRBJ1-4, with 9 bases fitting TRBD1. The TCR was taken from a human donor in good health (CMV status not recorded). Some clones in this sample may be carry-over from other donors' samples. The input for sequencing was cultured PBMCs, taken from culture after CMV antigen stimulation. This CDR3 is CASSLTRRTGANEKLFF. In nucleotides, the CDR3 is TGTGCTAGCAGCTTAACCCGTAGGACAGGGGCGAATGAAAAACTGTTTTTT.